The 19 T cell receptor beta chains reported below all come from one sample, sequenced in a study of technical replicates of blood from several donors. TCRdb keeps only in-frame clones here, not all; method: immunoSEQ multiplex PCR. The table lists about 69,000 clones, over 80% of them singletons. The material sequenced was PBMCs. The receptor set was obtained from a human donor in good health. Some clones in this sample may be carry-over from other donors' samples.

This clone showed up just once. This sequence joins TRBV4-1 and TRBJ1-2; 8 bases align to TRBD1. Per germline, CDR1 MGHRA and CDR2 YSYEKL. The CDR3 length is 14 residues. V dropped 5 bases and J dropped 7; count of bases not matched to a gene: 9. In DNA, the CDR3 is TGCGCCAGCAGCACGACGCAGGGGGCGACTGGCTACACCTTC. Its protein is CASSTTQGATGYTF.

The chain couples TRBV6-5 to TRBJ2-7, with TRBD2 matching 10 bases. J gave up 6 bases and V 5 bases, and 7 bases lay outside the gene matches. This CDR3 spans 14 amino acids. In germline, CDR1 is MNHEY, CDR2 SVGAGI. As DNA, the CDR3 is TGTGCCAGCAGTGGAAGCGGGAGGGCCTTCGAGCAGTACTTC. It codes for CASSGSGRAFEQYF.

The genes are TRBV2 and TRBJ1-5; TRBD1 might be the D (6 bases). V lost 2 bases to trimming and J lost 5 bases, with 10 bases between them. This CDR3 comprises 14 residues. Germline V gives CDR1 SNHLY, CDR2 FYNNEI. The CDR3 protein is CASSERGADQPQHF. The CDR3 coding sequence is TGTGCCAGCAGTGAACGGGGGGCGGATCAGCCCCAGCATTTT.

The chain carries TRBV11-3 and TRBJ2-7; D may be TRBD2 (5 bases). The CDR3 contains 13 residues. Germline lookup yields CDR1 SGHNT and CDR2 YENEEA. V gave up 6 bases and J gave up 7 bases, with 16 bases separating them. The CDR3 DNA reads as TGTGCCAGCAGTTTAACGGACCCGGGGGAGCAGTACTTC. This encodes CASSLTDPGEQYF.

The genes are TRBV6-5 and TRBJ2-7; possible D gene TRBD2, 5 bases. The germline CDR1 and CDR2 sequences are MNHEY and SVGAGI. This CDR3 has 15 residues. V dropped 0 bases and J dropped 4 bases, with 13 bases sitting between them. CDR3 DNA: TGTGCCAGCAGTTACTCATCGGGGAGTGCATACGAGCAGTACTTC. It encodes CASSYSSGSAYEQYF.

The genes are TRBV2 and TRBJ2-7, with D possibly TRBD2 on 5 matching bases. The CDR3 loop spans 11 amino acids. Trimming cost V 6 bases and J 4 bases, with 7 bases left between them. The germline V gene encodes CDR1 SNHLY and CDR2 FYNNEI. The chain's CDR3 is CASRRAYEQYF. In nucleotides, the CDR3 is TGTGCCAGCAGGCGGGCGTACGAGCAGTACTTC. Drawing the rest from reference TRBV2 and TRBJ2-7, the complete variable domain is EPEVTQTPSHQVTQMGQEVILRCVPISNHLYFYWYRQILGQKVEFLVSFYNNEISEKSEIFDDQFSVERPDGSNFTLKIRSTKLEDSAMYFCASRRAYEQYFGPGTRLTVT.

The rearrangement links TRBV30 to TRBJ1-1; no clear D. The V gene's germline CDR1 is GTSNPN and CDR2 SVGIG (reference sequence). The CDR3 runs to 12 residues. V was cut by 3 bases and J by 3 bases, with 8 bases left in between. This chain's CDR3 is CAWRYGDTEAFF. The CDR3 DNA follows: TGTGCCTGGAGGTACGGGGACACTGAAGCTTTCTTT. The complete variable domain, with remaining parts taken from reference TRBV30 and TRBJ1-1, reads SQTIHQWPATLVQPVGSPLSLECTVEGTSNPNLYWYRQAAGRGLQLLFYSVGIGQISSEVPQNLSASRPQDRQFILSSKKLLLSDSGFYLCAWRYGDTEAFFGQGTRLTVV.

The count of this clone is one. Here the CDR3 DNA reads TGTGCCAGCAGCGTAGACTGGACACAAAACACTGAAGCTTTCTTT. Translating it yields CASSVDWTQNTEAFF. The chain is built from TRBV9 and TRBJ1-1, with D possibly matching TRBD1 (5 bases). V dropped 0 bases and J dropped 2 bases, with 11 bases sitting between them. This CDR3 spans 15 amino acids. Germline CDR1 and CDR2: SGDLS and YYNGEE.

V usage is TRBV21-1 and J usage is TRBJ1-5; TRBD1 is the table's D call and was not checked against the DNA. TRBV21-1 is deemed a pseudogene. This CDR3 comprises 14 residues. The CDR3 sequence: CASSSQGLNQPQHF. In DNA, the CDR3 is TGTGCCAGCAGCTCCCAGGGCCTCAATCAGCCCCAGCATTTT.

There are a few counts of this clone. The same CDR3 is also encoded by other DNA sequences in this sample. V usage is TRBV7-2 and J usage is TRBJ2-2; 7 nucleotides align to TRBD1. The CDR3 spans 14 residues. Unmatched junction bases numbered 1, after V lost 1 base and J lost 5 bases. The germline V gene encodes CDR1 SGHTA and CDR2 FQGNSA. The CDR3 coding sequence is TGTGCCAGCAGCTTAGTACAGGGGACCGGGGAGCTGTTTTTT. Amino acid sequence: CASSLVQGTGELFF.

CDR3 residues: CAISESNRGANSPLHF. The CDR3, as DNA: TGTGCCATCAGTGAGTCGAACAGGGGGGCGAATTCACCCCTCCACTTT. The chain carries TRBV10-3 and TRBJ1-6, with 8 bases matching TRBD1. V shed 0 bases, J shed 7 bases, and the junction held 5 bases outside the gene matches. The CDR3 spans 16 residues. Germline V lookup: CDR1 ENHRY, CDR2 SYGVKD.

This chain links TRBV18 with TRBJ2-5; tentative D call: TRBD1 (6 bases). The V end was cut by 0 bases, the J end by 3 bases, with 8 bases between. Germline V gene sequence: CDR1 KGHSH, CDR2 LQKENI. This CDR3 region has 14 residues. The CDR3 sequence is CASSPPGQKETQYF. CDR3 nucleotide sequence: TGTGCCAGCTCACCACCAGGACAGAAAGAGACCCAGTACTTC.

This chain links TRBV4-3 with TRBJ1-1, with D unresolved. Germline lookup yields CDR1 LGHNA and CDR2 YSLEER. Trimming took 0 bases from V and 0 from J, leaving 8 bases between them. The CDR3 is 15 amino acids. CDR3 loop: CASSQDGHMNTEAFF. The CDR3 DNA reads TGCGCCAGCAGCCAAGATGGGCATATGAACACTGAAGCTTTCTTT.

This clone was seen a single time. CDR3 residues: CASSTGRETQYF. The CDR3 nucleotides read TGTGCCAGTAGTACGGGTAGAGAGACCCAGTACTTC. J is TRBJ2-5 and V is TRBV19; D not certain. The CDR3 runs 12 residues. CDR1 is LNHDA and CDR2 is SQIVND in the germline V gene (reference sequence). Between the trimmed V and J ends, which lost 4 bases and 4 bases, there was a span of 7 bases.

The J gene is TRBJ2-7, the V gene TRBV2, with 8 bases aligning to TRBD2. V lost 8 bases, J lost 2 bases, and 5 bases stayed unmatched. The CDR3 covers 13 residues. CDR1 SNHLY and CDR2 FYNNEI come from the germline V gene. The CDR3 DNA sequence: TGTGCCAGCGGCGGCGGGGGGACCTACGAGCAGTACTTC. Amino acid sequence: CASGGGGTYEQYF.

The J gene is TRBJ1-1, the V gene TRBV6-5; 7 nucleotides align to TRBD1. J was trimmed by 4 bases and V by 6 bases; bases with no gene match: 2. CDR1 is MNHEY, CDR2 SVGAGI, per germline. CDR3 length: 12 residues. Written as DNA, the CDR3 is TGTGCCAGCAGCCAGGGGGGCACTGAAGCTTTCTTT. Protein sequence: CASSQGGTEAFF.

This chain links TRBV9 with TRBJ2-5; tentatively, D is TRBD1 (6 bases). The CDR3 contains 15 residues. CDR1 is SGDLS, CDR2 YYNGEE, per germline. V lost 0 bases and J 6 bases, leaving 15 bases between the germline ends. For the CDR3, the DNA is TGTGCCAGCAGCGTAGACCCAACTAGGGGGAAGACCCAGTACTTC. Translated, it gives CASSVDPTRGKTQYF.

This clone occurred once. The chain is built from TRBV5-1 and TRBJ2-7; D may be TRBD2 (5 bases). Trimming removed 1 base from V and 5 bases from J, with 7 bases in between. This CDR3 is built from 12 residues. Germline CDR1 SGHRS, CDR2 YFSETQ. CDR3 sequence (DNA): TGCGCCAGCAGCTTGCCGGGGAACGAGCAGTACTTC. This codes for CASSLPGNEQYF.

V is TRBV7-2 and J is TRBJ2-5; 7 bases fit TRBD1. V dropped 4 bases and J dropped 5; count of bases not matched to a gene: 10. The germline CDR1 and CDR2 sequences are SGHTA and FQGNSA. The CDR3 consists of 15 residues. The DNA for the CDR3 is TGTGCCAGCAGCTCGTCTGAGGGGGCGCTTGAGACCCAGTACTTC. Protein sequence: CASSSSEGALETQYF.